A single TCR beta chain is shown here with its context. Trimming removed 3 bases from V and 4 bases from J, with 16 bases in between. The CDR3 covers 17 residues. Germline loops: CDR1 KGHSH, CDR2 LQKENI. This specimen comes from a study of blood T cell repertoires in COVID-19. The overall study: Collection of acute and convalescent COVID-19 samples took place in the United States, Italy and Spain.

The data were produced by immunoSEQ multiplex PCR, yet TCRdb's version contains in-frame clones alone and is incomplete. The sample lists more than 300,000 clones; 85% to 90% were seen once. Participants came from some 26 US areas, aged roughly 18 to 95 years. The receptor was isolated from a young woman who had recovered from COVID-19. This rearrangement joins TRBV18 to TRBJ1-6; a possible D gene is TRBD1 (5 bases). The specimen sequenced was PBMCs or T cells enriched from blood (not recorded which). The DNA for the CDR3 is TGTGCCAGCTCACCCGATGGCGGGGGATCTTATAATTCACCCCTCCACTTT. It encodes CASSPDGGGSYNSPLHF.